This TCR beta chain was profiled in a study of blood T cell repertoires in COVID-19. Across the study: Acute and convalescent COVID-19 specimens originated in the United States, Italy and Spain. T cells, B-cell-depleted T cells, or PBMCs provided the cDNA or gDNA that served as material.

Original processing notes: Amplification with reference gene primers provided the estimates of nucleated cell counts. TCRdb keeps only in-frame clones here, not all; method: immunoSEQ multiplex PCR. V and J calls and clone size are copied from that table; D and trimming were computed from the DNA. The sample yields about 140,000 clones, around 90% seen once. The CDR3 loop spans 15 amino acids. J was trimmed by 4 bases and V by 5 bases; bases with no gene match: 7. CDR1 and CDR2 (germline): SGHAT, FQNNGV. Sequenced sample: peripheral blood. This rearrangement joins TRBV11-2 to TRBJ2-5, with TRBD2 identical over 10 bases. The origin of this receptor is a human donor in a cohort sampled during active COVID-19. Written as DNA, the CDR3 is TGTGCCAGCAGCCTCGAGCGGGGGGGCCGAGAGACCCAGTACTTC. Translated: CASSLERGGRETQYF.